The rows below give T cell receptor beta chains drawn from one sample of a study of cytomegalovirus exposure and HLA in healthy donors. This table comes from immunoSEQ multiplex PCR, and its TCRdb copy is limited to in-frame clones, with some not included. The sample consists of some 170,000 clones, 80% of them appearing once. Sequencing was carried out using PBMCs. These receptors were obtained from a man aged 18 to 30 in good health and CMV-seropositive. Both conserved end residues are part of each CDR3. D genes are given only for firm matches. Only part of the rows carry a size: once, few, many, or a class if the clone is expanded.

clone_size: few
cdr3_length: 16
d_call: TRBD2
j_call: TRBJ2-7
v_call: TRBV4-3
cdr3_nt: TGCGCCAGCAGCCAAGATATGAGCGGGAGGGCATACGAGCAGTACTTC
cdr3_aa: CASSQDMSGRAYEQYF

clone_size: -
cdr3_length: 15
d_call: TRBD2
j_call: TRBJ2-7
v_call: TRBV27
cdr3_nt: TGTGCCAGCAATTCACTACTAGCGGGAGCCTACGAGCAGTACTTC
cdr3_aa: CASNSLLAGAYEQYF

clone_size: few
cdr3_length: 12
d_call: -
j_call: TRBJ1-5
v_call: TRBV5-6
cdr3_nt: TGTGCCAGCAGCTCAGGGGATCAGCCCCAGCATTTT
cdr3_aa: CASSSGDQPQHF

clone_size: -
cdr3_length: 12
d_call: -
j_call: TRBJ1-2
v_call: TRBV18
cdr3_nt: TGTGCCAGCTCACTTGACAGGTCTGGCTACACCTTC
cdr3_aa: CASSLDRSGYTF

clone_size: -
cdr3_length: 16
d_call: -
j_call: TRBJ2-2
v_call: TRBV13
cdr3_nt: TGTGCCAGCAGGGCCTCGTTGTCAATCGACACCGGGGAGCTGTTTTTT
cdr3_aa: CASRASLSIDTGELFF

clone_size: -
cdr3_length: 14
d_call: -
j_call: TRBJ2-5
v_call: TRBV25-1
cdr3_nt: TGTGCCAGCAGTATAGTGGGGGGTCGAGAGACCCAGTACTTC
cdr3_aa: CASSIVGGRETQYF

clone_size: -
cdr3_length: 12
d_call: -
j_call: TRBJ2-2
v_call: TRBV6-5
cdr3_nt: TGTGCCACCACCCAGGGAACCGGGGAGCTGTTTTTT
cdr3_aa: CATTQGTGELFF

clone_size: -
cdr3_length: 12
d_call: -
j_call: TRBJ2-2
v_call: TRBV7-9
cdr3_nt: TGTGCCAGCAGCTTGAGTACCGGGGAGCTGTTTTTT
cdr3_aa: CASSLSTGELFF

clone_size: -
cdr3_length: 13
d_call: -
j_call: TRBJ2-2
v_call: TRBV27
cdr3_nt: TGTGCCAGCAGTTCCCAGGGGTCTGGGGAGCTGTTTTTT
cdr3_aa: CASSSQGSGELFF

clone_size: few
cdr3_length: 18
d_call: TRBD2
j_call: TRBJ2-3
v_call: TRBV9
cdr3_nt: TGTGCCAGCAGCCCTCAAGGTGGGACTAGCGGGAGTTCCGATACGCAGTATTTT
cdr3_aa: CASSPQGGTSGSSDTQYF

clone_size: few
cdr3_length: 16
d_call: -
j_call: TRBJ2-2
v_call: TRBV25-1
cdr3_nt: TGTGCCAGCAGTGAATGGGAACAGGGAGACACCGGGGAGCTGTTTTTT
cdr3_aa: CASSEWEQGDTGELFF

clone_size: -
cdr3_length: 15
d_call: -
j_call: TRBJ1-1
v_call: TRBV13
cdr3_nt: TGTGCCAGCAGCTTTGATGCGGGCAGGAACACTGAAGCTTTCTTT
cdr3_aa: CASSFDAGRNTEAFF

clone_size: -
cdr3_length: 15
d_call: -
j_call: TRBJ1-1
v_call: TRBV4-3
cdr3_nt: TGCGCCAGCAGCCGGTCCCGGCGGGCATACACTGAAGCTTTCTTT
cdr3_aa: CASSRSRRAYTEAFF

clone_size: few
cdr3_length: 13
d_call: -
j_call: TRBJ1-2
v_call: TRBV29-1
cdr3_nt: TGCAGCGTTGTGGTGGCAGGGACTTATGGCTACACCTTC
cdr3_aa: CSVVVAGTYGYTF

clone_size: -
cdr3_length: 16
d_call: -
j_call: TRBJ2-3
v_call: TRBV5-6
cdr3_nt: TGTGCCAGCAGCTCCTTTTCGGAGCCTAGCACAGATACGCAGTATTTT
cdr3_aa: CASSSFSEPSTDTQYF

clone_size: -
cdr3_length: 13
d_call: -
j_call: TRBJ1-1
v_call: TRBV6-1
cdr3_nt: TGTGCCAGCAGTACGAACACCAACACTGAAGCTTTCTTT
cdr3_aa: CASSTNTNTEAFF

clone_size: -
cdr3_length: 15
d_call: TRBD1
j_call: TRBJ2-5
v_call: TRBV7-2
cdr3_nt: TGTGCCAGCAGCTTAAAGGGACAGGATCAAGAGACCCAGTACTTC
cdr3_aa: CASSLKGQDQETQYF

clone_size: -
cdr3_length: 16
d_call: -
j_call: TRBJ2-7
v_call: TRBV7-9
cdr3_nt: TGTGCCAGCAGCTTAGGTGGGGGTGGGACACCGTACGAGCAGTACTTC
cdr3_aa: CASSLGGGGTPYEQYF

clone_size: -
cdr3_length: 13
d_call: TRBD1
j_call: TRBJ1-1
v_call: TRBV27
cdr3_nt: TGTGCCAGCAGTTTAGGGACAGGGCTTAAAGCTTTCTTT
cdr3_aa: CASSLGTGLKAFF

clone_size: -
cdr3_length: 14
d_call: -
j_call: TRBJ1-1
v_call: TRBV7-8
cdr3_nt: TGTGCCAGCAGCTTAGGAGGGTTGAACACTGAAGCTTTCTTT
cdr3_aa: CASSLGGLNTEAFF

clone_size: few
cdr3_length: 13
d_call: -
j_call: TRBJ1-1
v_call: TRBV6-5
cdr3_nt: TGTGCCAGCAGCCGGGGACAGAACACTGAAGCTTTCTTT
cdr3_aa: CASSRGQNTEAFF

clone_size: -
cdr3_length: 13
d_call: -
j_call: TRBJ1-2
v_call: TRBV27
cdr3_nt: TGTGCCAGTAGTTTATCGCCTAGAGGGGGCTACACCTTC
cdr3_aa: CASSLSPRGGYTF

clone_size: -
cdr3_length: 16
d_call: -
j_call: TRBJ2-6
v_call: TRBV7-2
cdr3_nt: TGTGCCAGCAGCTTAGCGCTTTGGCCGGGGGCCAACGTCCTGACTTTC
cdr3_aa: CASSLALWPGANVLTF

clone_size: -
cdr3_length: 13
d_call: -
j_call: TRBJ2-5
v_call: TRBV29-1
cdr3_nt: TGCAGCGTCAAAAAACGGGATGCGGAGACCCAGTACTTC
cdr3_aa: CSVKKRDAETQYF

clone_size: -
cdr3_length: 13
d_call: -
j_call: TRBJ1-1
v_call: TRBV10-3
cdr3_nt: TGTGCCATCGCCAGGGGAAGCGTCACTGAAGCTTTCTTT
cdr3_aa: CAIARGSVTEAFF

clone_size: once
cdr3_length: 16
d_call: TRBD1
j_call: TRBJ1-4
v_call: TRBV25-1
cdr3_nt: TGTGCCAGCAGTGAAAAGAACAGGGGGACTAATGAAAAACTGTTTTTT
cdr3_aa: CASSEKNRGTNEKLFF

clone_size: -
cdr3_length: 14
d_call: -
j_call: TRBJ2-1
v_call: TRBV7-2
cdr3_nt: TGTGCCAGCAGCCCTATCGGACTAAACAATGAGCAGTTCTTC
cdr3_aa: CASSPIGLNNEQFF

clone_size: once
cdr3_length: 13
d_call: -
j_call: TRBJ2-5
v_call: TRBV18
cdr3_nt: TGTGCCAGCTCAAGCGGACAGCAAGAGACCCAGTACTTC
cdr3_aa: CASSSGQQETQYF

clone_size: -
cdr3_length: 14
d_call: -
j_call: TRBJ2-7
v_call: TRBV2
cdr3_nt: TGTGCCAGCAGTGAAACAAGCTTGCGGTACGAGCAGTACTTC
cdr3_aa: CASSETSLRYEQYF

clone_size: once
cdr3_length: 12
d_call: -
j_call: TRBJ2-2
v_call: TRBV5-4
cdr3_nt: TGTGCCAGCAGCCCTTACACCGGGGAGCTGTTTTTT
cdr3_aa: CASSPYTGELFF

clone_size: -
cdr3_length: 15
d_call: TRBD1
j_call: TRBJ2-1
v_call: TRBV18
cdr3_nt: TGTGCCAGCTCCTTCGGGACAGGATTCCACAATGAGCAGTTCTTC
cdr3_aa: CASSFGTGFHNEQFF

clone_size: -
cdr3_length: 15
d_call: TRBD2
j_call: TRBJ2-7
v_call: TRBV7-2
cdr3_nt: TGTGCCAGCAGCTTTAGCGGGCATCCGTCCTACGAGCAGTACTTC
cdr3_aa: CASSFSGHPSYEQYF

clone_size: -
cdr3_length: 12
d_call: -
j_call: TRBJ1-1
v_call: TRBV19
cdr3_nt: TGTGCCAGCGGGTTGTTGGGCACTGAAGCTTTCTTT
cdr3_aa: CASGLLGTEAFF

clone_size: -
cdr3_length: 15
d_call: -
j_call: TRBJ1-2
v_call: TRBV9
cdr3_nt: TGTGCCAGCAGCGAGGGAGGTGCTTTTAACTATGGCTACACCTTC
cdr3_aa: CASSEGGAFNYGYTF

clone_size: -
cdr3_length: 14
d_call: -
j_call: TRBJ2-5
v_call: TRBV27
cdr3_nt: TGTGCCAGCAGTGGGGCAGGGGTTGGAGAGACCCAGTACTTC
cdr3_aa: CASSGAGVGETQYF

clone_size: -
cdr3_length: 14
d_call: -
j_call: TRBJ2-1
v_call: TRBV19
cdr3_nt: TGTGCCAGTAGTGCGGAGGGAACCTACAATGAGCAGTTCTTC
cdr3_aa: CASSAEGTYNEQFF

clone_size: -
cdr3_length: 17
d_call: -
j_call: TRBJ1-3
v_call: TRBV7-8
cdr3_nt: TGTGCCAGCAGCTTAGTTGCAGGCCCCGGCTCTGGAAACACCATATATTTT
cdr3_aa: CASSLVAGPGSGNTIYF

clone_size: -
cdr3_length: 14
d_call: -
j_call: TRBJ2-5
v_call: TRBV2
cdr3_nt: TGTGCCAGCAGTGAATTTCTGGAGAAAGAGACCCAGTACTTC
cdr3_aa: CASSEFLEKETQYF